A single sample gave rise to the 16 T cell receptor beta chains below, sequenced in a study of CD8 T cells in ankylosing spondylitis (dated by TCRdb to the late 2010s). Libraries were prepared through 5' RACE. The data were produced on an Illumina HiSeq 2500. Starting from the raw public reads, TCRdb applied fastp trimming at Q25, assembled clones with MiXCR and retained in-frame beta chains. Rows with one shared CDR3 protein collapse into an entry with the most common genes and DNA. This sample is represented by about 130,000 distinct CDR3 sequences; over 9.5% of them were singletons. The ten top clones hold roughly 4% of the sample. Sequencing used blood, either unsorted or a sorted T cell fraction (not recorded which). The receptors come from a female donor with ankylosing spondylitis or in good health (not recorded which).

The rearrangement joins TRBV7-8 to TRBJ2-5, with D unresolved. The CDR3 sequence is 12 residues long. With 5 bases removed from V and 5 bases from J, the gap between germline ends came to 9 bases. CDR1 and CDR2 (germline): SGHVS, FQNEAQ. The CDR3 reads CASSPYGETQYF. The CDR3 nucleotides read TGTGCCAGCAGCCCCTATGGCGAGACCCAGTACTTC.

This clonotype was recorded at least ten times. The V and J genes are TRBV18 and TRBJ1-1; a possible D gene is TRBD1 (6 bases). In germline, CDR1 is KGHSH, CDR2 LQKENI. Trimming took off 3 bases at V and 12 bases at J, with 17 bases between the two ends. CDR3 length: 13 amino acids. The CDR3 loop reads CASSPGGQFGSFF. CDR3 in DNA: TGTGCCAGCTCACCGGGAGGACAGTTCGGGTCTTTCTTT.

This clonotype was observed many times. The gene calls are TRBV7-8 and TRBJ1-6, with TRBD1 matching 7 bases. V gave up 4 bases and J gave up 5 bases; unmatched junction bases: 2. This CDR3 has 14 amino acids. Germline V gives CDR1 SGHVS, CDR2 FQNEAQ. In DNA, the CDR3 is TGTGCCAGCAGCTGGGGACAGAATAATTCACCCCTCCACTTT. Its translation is CASSWGQNNSPLHF.

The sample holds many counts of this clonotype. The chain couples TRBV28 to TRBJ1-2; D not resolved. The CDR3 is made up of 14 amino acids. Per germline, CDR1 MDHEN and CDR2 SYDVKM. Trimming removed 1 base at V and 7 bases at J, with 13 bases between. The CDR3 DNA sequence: TGTGCCAGCAGTTTATCGGCGGATGTTCGTGGCTACACCTTC. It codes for CASSLSADVRGYTF.

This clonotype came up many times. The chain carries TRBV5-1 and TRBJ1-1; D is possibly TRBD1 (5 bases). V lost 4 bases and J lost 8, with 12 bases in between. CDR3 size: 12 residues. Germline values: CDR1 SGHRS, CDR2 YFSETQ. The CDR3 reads CASSLQTEEAFF. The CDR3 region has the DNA TGCGCCAGCAGCCTCCAGACAGAGGAAGCTTTCTTT.

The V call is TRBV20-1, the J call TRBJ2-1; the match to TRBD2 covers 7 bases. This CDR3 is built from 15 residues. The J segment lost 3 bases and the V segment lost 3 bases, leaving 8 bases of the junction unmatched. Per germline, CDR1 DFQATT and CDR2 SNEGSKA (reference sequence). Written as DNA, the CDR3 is TGCAGTGCTAGGACCCTTGGCGGGGGCTACAATGAGCAGTTCTTC. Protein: CSARTLGGGYNEQFF.

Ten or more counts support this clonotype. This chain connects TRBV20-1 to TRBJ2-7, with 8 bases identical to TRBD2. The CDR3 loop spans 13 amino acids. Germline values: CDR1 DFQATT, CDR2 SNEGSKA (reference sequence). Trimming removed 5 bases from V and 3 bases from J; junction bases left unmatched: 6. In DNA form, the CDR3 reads TGCAGTGCTCTCAAGGGACTAGACTACGAGCAGTACTTC. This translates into CSALKGLDYEQYF.

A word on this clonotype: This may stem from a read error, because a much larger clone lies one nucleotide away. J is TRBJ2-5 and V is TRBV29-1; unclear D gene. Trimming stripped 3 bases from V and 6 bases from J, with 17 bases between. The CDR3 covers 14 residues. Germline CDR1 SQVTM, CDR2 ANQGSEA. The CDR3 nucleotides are TGCAGCGTTGATGGGCTGGAGCCTCCCCAGACCCAGTACTTC. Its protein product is CSVDGLEPPQTQYF.

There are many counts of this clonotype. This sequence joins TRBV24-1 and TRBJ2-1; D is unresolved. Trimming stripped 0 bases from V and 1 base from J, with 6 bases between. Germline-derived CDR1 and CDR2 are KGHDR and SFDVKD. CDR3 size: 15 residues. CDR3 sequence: CATSDLYGSYNEQFF. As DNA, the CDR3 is TGTGCCACCAGTGATTTGTATGGTTCCTACAATGAGCAGTTCTTC.

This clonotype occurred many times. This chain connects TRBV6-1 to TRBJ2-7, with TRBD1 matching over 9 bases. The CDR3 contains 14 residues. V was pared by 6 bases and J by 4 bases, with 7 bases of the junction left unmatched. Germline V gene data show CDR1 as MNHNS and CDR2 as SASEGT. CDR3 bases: TGTGCCAGCAGCAAACAGGGGGCCAGGTACGAGCAGTACTTC. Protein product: CASSKQGARYEQYF.

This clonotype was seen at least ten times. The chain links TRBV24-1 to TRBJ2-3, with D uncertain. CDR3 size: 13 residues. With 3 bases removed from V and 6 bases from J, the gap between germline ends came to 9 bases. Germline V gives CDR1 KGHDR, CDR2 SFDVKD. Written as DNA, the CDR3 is TGTGCCACCAGTGATGGCCGGGTGGATACGCAGTATTTT. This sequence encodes CATSDGRVDTQYF.

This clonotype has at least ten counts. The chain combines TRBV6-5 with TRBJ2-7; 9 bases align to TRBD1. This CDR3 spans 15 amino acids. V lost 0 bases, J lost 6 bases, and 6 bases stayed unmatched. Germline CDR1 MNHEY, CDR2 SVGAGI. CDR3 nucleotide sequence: TGTGCCAGCAGTTACTCACAGGGGGCGCGTAGCGAGCAGTACTTC. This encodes CASSYSQGARSEQYF.

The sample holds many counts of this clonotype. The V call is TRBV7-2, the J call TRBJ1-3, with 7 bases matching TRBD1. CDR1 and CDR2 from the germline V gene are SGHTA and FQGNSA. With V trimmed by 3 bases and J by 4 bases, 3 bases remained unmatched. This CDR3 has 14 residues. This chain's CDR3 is CASSFQGDGNTIYF. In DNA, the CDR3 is TGTGCCAGCAGCTTTCAGGGGGACGGAAACACCATATATTTT.

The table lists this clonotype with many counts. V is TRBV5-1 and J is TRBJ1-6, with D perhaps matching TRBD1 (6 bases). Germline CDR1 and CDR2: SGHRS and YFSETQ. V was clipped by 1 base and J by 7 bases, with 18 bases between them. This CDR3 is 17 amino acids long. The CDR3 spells CASSLSGTLQDNSPLHF. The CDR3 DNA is TGCGCCAGCAGCTTGTCCGGGACACTCCAAGACAATTCACCCCTCCACTTT.

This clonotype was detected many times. CDR3 loop: CATSGGTSGKEAQYF. The CDR3 nucleotides read TGTGCCACCAGCGGCGGGACTAGCGGGAAAGAGGCGCAGTATTTT. The V call is TRBV15, the J call TRBJ2-3; 13 bases align to TRBD2. The V gene end was trimmed by 5 bases and the J gene end by 10 bases; junction bases not matched to a gene: 9. This CDR3 region has 15 residues. The germline V gene has CDR1 LNHNV and CDR2 YYDKDF (reference sequence). The variable domain in full, completed from reference TRBV15 and TRBJ2-3, reads DAMVIQNPRYQVTQFGKPVTLSCSQTLNHNVMYWYQQKSSQAPKLLFHYYDKDFNNEADTPDNFQSRRPNTSFCFLDIRSPGLGDTAMYLCATSGGTSGKEAQYFGPGTRLTVL.

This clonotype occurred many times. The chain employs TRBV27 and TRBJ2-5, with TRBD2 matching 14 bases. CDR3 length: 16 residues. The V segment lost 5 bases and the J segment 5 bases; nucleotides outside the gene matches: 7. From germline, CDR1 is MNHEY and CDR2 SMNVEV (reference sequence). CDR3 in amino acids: CASSLKGLAGDETQYF. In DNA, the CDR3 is TGTGCCAGCAGTCTTAAGGGACTAGCGGGAGATGAGACCCAGTACTTC.